A single T cell receptor beta chain is shown here with its context. The data originate from a study of cytomegalovirus exposure and HLA in healthy donors. CDR1 and CDR2 (germline): SGDLS, YYNGEE. Germline trimming cut 2 bases from V and 8 bases from J; bases unmatched to any gene: 10. CDR3 length: 17 residues. Primers for the PCR totalled 60 Vbeta and 13 Jbeta. Some clones are missing from TCRdb's copy, which holds only in-frame ones; the method was immunoSEQ multiplex PCR. The sample yields over 200,000 clones, roughly 82% seen once. J is TRBJ2-1 and V is TRBV9, with 13 bases matching TRBD2. The clonotype was recovered from a middle-aged woman in good health and CMV-seropositive. Material for sequencing was PBMCs. The CDR3 here is CASSVPLLAGGRHEQFF. The CDR3, as DNA: TGTGCCAGCAGCGTGCCCTTACTAGCGGGAGGGCGGCATGAGCAGTTCTTC.